The source of this T cell receptor (beta chain) is a study of control samples from healthy donors and cancer patients. The table came from immunoSEQ multiplex PCR; TCRdb's copy has only in-frame clones and leaves some out. This sample yields 75,000 to 100,000 clones, of which around nine tenths are seen a single time; 5.5% belongs to the top ten. Germline values: CDR1 SGHRS, CDR2 YFSETQ. The CDR3 is made up of 13 amino acids. Trimming removed 4 bases at V and 7 bases at J, with 11 bases between. The receptor's source is a man aged 50-59 years in good health. Sequenced input: blood. This chain joins TRBV5-1 and TRBJ2-2, with TRBD1 as a possible D gene (5 bases). The CDR3 reads CASSVTASGELFF. CDR3 DNA sequence: TGCGCCAGCAGCGTGACAGCTAGCGGGGAGCTGTTTTTT.